This T cell receptor (beta chain) stems from a study of T cells in Graves' hyperthyroidism and ophthalmopathy. This clonotype has ten or more counts. As yet, its antigen is unknown. The CDR3 has 16 residues. With 6 bases removed from V and 8 bases from J, the gap between germline ends came to 24 bases. Germline-derived CDR1 and CDR2 are LNHDA and SQIVND (reference sequence). Amplification targeted TCR beta CDR3 regions from RNA transcripts. First-round RT-PCR with HTBI primers amplified the TCR CDR3 region. TCRdb used MiXCR to reprocess the multiplex PCR reads, holding one entry per CDR3 protein. The sample lists roughly 280,000 distinct CDR3 sequences; about a sixth were seen once. General study results and limits: Also found in blood were most expanded thyroid clonotypes above 0.001. Before onset, by a median of approximately 6.2 months, the model predicted ophthalmopathy.

What was sequenced was blood. The chain couples TRBV19 to TRBJ2-3, with D perhaps TRBD2 (5 bases). The TCR sequence derives from an older woman with Graves' ophthalmopathy. The CDR3 DNA sequence: TGTGCCAGTAGCCACCGAATCCGGGATCTACGAAGTACGCAGTATTTT. This translates into CASSHRIRDLRSTQYF.